This T cell receptor beta chain was recovered during a study of T cell responses to AZD1222 COVID-19 vaccine. General observations from the study: Clonal diversity may have been underestimated, and the donors were mostly white British, with more females than males.

The CDR3 sequence is 14 residues long. Germline CDR1 LNHNV, CDR2 YYDKDF (reference sequence). Sequenced by immunoSEQ multiplex PCR; TCRdb stores in-frame clones only, minus some. The sample lists 20,000 to 30,000 clones; around 87% were seen once. In regard to this clone: The target antigen is unknown. One end of the junction fails to match germline, which may point to a read error.

The clonotype comes from an adult who received the AZD1222 COVID-19 vaccine. Here the sequenced sample was peripheral blood, taken 28 days after the second AZD1222 dose. The chain links TRBV15 to TRBJ2-1, with D possibly called TRBD1 or TRBD2 (5 bases each). CDR3 in amino acids: CATSRGEENNEQFF. The CDR3 DNA is TGTGCCACCAGTAGAGGGGAAGAGAACAATGAGCAGTTCTTC.